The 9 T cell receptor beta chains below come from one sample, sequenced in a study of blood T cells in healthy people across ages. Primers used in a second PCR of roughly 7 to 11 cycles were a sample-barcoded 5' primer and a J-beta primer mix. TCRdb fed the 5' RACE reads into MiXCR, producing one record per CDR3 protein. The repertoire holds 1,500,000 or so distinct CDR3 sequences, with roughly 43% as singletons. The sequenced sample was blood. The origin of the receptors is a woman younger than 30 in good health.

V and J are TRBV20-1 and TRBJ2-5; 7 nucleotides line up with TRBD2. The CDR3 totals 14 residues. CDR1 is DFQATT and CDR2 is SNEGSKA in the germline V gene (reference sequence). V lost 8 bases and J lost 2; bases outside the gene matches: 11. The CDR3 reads CSPSSGPYQETQYF. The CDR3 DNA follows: TGCAGTCCTTCTAGCGGACCTTATCAAGAGACCCAGTACTTC.

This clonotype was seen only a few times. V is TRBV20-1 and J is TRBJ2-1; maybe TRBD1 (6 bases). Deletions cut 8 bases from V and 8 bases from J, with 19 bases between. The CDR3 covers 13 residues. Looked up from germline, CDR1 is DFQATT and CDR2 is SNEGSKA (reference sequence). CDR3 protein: CSYRDVRQDEQFF. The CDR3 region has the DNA TGCAGTTATAGGGACGTACGACAGGATGAGCAGTTCTTC.

The CDR3 sequence is CASSVDFKPQHF. DNA for the CDR3: TGTGCCAGCAGTGTGGACTTTAAGCCCCAGCATTTT. This chain links TRBV2 with TRBJ1-5; no reliable D call. Germline-derived CDR1 and CDR2 are SNHLY and FYNNEI. The V gene lost 4 bases and the J gene lost 8 bases, with 9 bases spanning the gap. The CDR3 is 12 amino acids.

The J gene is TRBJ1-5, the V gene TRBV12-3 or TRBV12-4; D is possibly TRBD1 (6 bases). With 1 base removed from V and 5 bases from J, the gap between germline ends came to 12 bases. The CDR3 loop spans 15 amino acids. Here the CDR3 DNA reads TGTGCCAGCAGTTTAGAGAGGGGGAACCATCAGCCCCAGCATTTT. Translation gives CASSLERGNHQPQHF.

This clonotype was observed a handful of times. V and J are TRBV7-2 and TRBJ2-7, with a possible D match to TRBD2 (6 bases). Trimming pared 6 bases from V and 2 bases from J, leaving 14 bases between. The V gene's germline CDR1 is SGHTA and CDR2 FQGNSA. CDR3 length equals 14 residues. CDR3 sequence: CASSPASVAYEQYF. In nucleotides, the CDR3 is TGTGCCAGCAGTCCGGCTAGCGTTGCCTACGAGCAGTACTTC.

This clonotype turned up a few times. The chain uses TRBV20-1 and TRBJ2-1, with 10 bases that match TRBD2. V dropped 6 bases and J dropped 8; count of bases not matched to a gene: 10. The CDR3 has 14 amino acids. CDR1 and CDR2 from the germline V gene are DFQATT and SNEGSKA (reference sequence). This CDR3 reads CSAPASGSMYEQFF. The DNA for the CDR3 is TGCAGTGCCCCGGCTAGCGGGAGTATGTATGAGCAGTTCTTC.

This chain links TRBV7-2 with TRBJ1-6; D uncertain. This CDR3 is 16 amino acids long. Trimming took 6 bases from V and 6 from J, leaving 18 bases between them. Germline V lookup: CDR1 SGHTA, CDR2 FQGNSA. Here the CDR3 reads CASRLNSAQINSPLHF. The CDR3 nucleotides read TGTGCCAGCAGACTGAACAGTGCTCAGATTAATTCACCCCTCCACTTT. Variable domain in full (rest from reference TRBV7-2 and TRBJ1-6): GAGVSQSPSNKVTEKGKDVELRCDPISGHTALYWYRQSLGQGLEFLIYFQGNSAPDKSGLPSDRFSAERTGGSVSTLTIQRTQQEDSAVYLCASRLNSAQINSPLHFGNGTRLTVT.

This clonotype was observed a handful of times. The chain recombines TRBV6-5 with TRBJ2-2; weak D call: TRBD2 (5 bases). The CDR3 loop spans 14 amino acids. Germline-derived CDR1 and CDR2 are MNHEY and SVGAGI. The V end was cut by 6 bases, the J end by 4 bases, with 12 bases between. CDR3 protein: CASRGGGSTGELFF. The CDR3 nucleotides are TGTGCCAGCAGGGGCGGAGGTAGCACCGGGGAGCTGTTTTTT.

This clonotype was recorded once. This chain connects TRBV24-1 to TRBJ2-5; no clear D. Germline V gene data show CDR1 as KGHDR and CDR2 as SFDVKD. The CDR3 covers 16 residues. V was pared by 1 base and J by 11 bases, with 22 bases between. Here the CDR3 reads CATSDFKGLKYNEQYF. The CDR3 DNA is TGTGCCACCAGTGATTTTAAAGGGCTGAAATACAATGAGCAGTACTTC.